These 4 T cell receptor beta chains share one sample of origin, sequenced in a study of blood T cell repertoires in COVID-19. Libraries were prepared by immunoSEQ multiplex PCR; TCRdb keeps only in-frame clonotypes and omits some of them. This sample has approximately 190,000 clones, with 84% found just once. Sequencing input: PBMCs or T cells enriched from blood (not recorded which). Receptor source: a woman in her 30s who had been exposed to COVID-19.

The chain combines TRBV27 with TRBJ2-3; D is possibly TRBD2 (5 bases). CDR1 is MNHEY, CDR2 SMNVEV, per germline (reference sequence). The ends were cut back, 1 base at V and 0 bases at J, with 11 bases in the middle. The CDR3 loop spans 16 amino acids. CDR3 nucleotides: TGTGCCAGCAGTTTATTGGTAGTAGCGAGCACAGATACGCAGTATTTT. Translated: CASSLLVVASTDTQYF.

As to this clone: Different DNA sequences within this sample yield the same CDR3. The gene calls are TRBV7-2 and TRBJ1-2, with 7 bases fitting TRBD1. The CDR3 consists of 13 residues. Losses at the gene ends were 1 base for V and 5 bases for J; bases not matched to a gene: 1. Germline CDR1 is SGHTA and CDR2 is FQGNSA. CDR3 bases: TGTGCCAGCAGCTTAGAACAGGGGTATGGCTACACCTTC. Residues: CASSLEQGYGYTF.

The chain combines TRBV7-2 with TRBJ2-1, with 7 positions matching TRBD2. Germline V lookup: CDR1 SGHTA, CDR2 FQGNSA. The CDR3 has 15 residues. V shed 5 bases, J shed 8 bases, and the junction held 12 bases outside the gene matches. This CDR3 reads CASSPPGQRGHEQFF. Here the CDR3 DNA reads TGTGCCAGCAGCCCCCCTGGCCAGCGGGGTCATGAGCAGTTCTTC.

The V and J genes are TRBV7-2 and TRBJ1-4, with 10 bases that match TRBD1. The junction had 8 bases not matched to a gene; V was cut back by 5 bases and J by 8 bases. The CDR3 has 15 residues. Germline lookup yields CDR1 SGHTA and CDR2 FQGNSA. The CDR3 loop is CASSPRTGGNEKLFF. The DNA of the CDR3 is TGTGCCAGCAGCCCCAGGACAGGGGGAAACGAAAAACTGTTTTTT. Filled out from reference TRBV7-2 and TRBJ1-4, the complete variable domain reads GAGVSQSPSNKVTEKGKDVELRCDPISGHTALYWYRQSLGQGLEFLIYFQGNSAPDKSGLPSDRFSAERTGGSVSTLTIQRTQQEDSAVYLCASSPRTGGNEKLFFGSGTQLSVL.